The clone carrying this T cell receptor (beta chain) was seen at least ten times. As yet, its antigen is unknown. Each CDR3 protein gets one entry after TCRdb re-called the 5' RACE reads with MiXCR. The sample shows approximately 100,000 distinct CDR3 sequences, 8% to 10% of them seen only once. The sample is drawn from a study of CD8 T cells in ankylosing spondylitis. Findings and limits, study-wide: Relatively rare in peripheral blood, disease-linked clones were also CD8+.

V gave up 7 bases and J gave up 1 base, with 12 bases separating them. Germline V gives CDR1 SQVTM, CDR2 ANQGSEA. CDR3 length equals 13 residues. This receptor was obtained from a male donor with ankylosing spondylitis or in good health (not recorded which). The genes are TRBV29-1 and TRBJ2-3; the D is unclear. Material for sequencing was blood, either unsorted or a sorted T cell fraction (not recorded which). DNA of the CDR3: TGCAGCGCTGCTGCCCTGGGCACAGATACGCAGTATTTT. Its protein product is CSAAALGTDTQYF.